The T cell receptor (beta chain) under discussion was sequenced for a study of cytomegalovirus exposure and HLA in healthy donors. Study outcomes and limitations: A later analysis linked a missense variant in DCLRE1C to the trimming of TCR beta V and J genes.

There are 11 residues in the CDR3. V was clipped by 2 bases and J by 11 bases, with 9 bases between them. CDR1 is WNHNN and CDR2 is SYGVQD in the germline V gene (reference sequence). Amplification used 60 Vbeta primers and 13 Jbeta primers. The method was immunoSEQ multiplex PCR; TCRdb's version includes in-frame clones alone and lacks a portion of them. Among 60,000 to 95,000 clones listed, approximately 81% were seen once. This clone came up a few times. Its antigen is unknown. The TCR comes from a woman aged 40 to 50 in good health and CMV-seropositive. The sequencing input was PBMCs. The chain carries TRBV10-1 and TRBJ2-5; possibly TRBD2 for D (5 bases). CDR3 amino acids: CASSEEGRQYF. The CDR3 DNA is TGCGCCAGCAGTGAGGAGGGAAGGCAGTACTTC.